The source of this TCR beta chain is a study of shared clonotypes between healthy human individuals. The V and J ends lost 8 bases and 3 bases respectively, with 13 bases between them. Germline loops: CDR1 SNHLY, CDR2 FYNNEI. This CDR3 contains 14 residues. TCRdb's copy holds only in-frame clones and misses some; the assay was immunoSEQ multiplex PCR. This repertoire shows 520,000 or so clones, 60% to 85% found once; its top ten account for over 10%. The genes are TRBV2 and TRBJ1-4; TRBD1 might be the D (6 bases). This TCR was recovered from a woman between 40 and 50 years old in good health. Some clones in this sample may be carry-over from other donors' samples. The sequenced material came from PBMCs. The CDR3 here is CASGEDSANEKLFF. The CDR3 DNA reads TGTGCCAGCGGGGAGGACAGCGCTAATGAAAAACTGTTTTTT.